This passage covers 10 T cell receptor beta chains from one sample sequenced in a study of technical replicates of blood from four donors. Profiled with immunoSEQ multiplex PCR; TCRdb holds only in-frame clones, not every one. The table includes under 100,000 clones, 94% detected once. The sample taken for sequencing was T cells isolated from PBMCs. Receptor source: a human donor in good health.

This sequence joins TRBV25-1 and TRBJ2-3; 9 nucleotides align to TRBD2. The CDR3 runs 16 residues. Trimming at V came to 1 base and at J to 4 bases, leaving 6 bases not matched to a gene. Germline CDR1 is MGHDK and CDR2 is SYGVNS. The CDR3 loop reads CASSESLAGASDTQYF. The CDR3, as DNA: TGTGCCAGCAGTGAATCCTTAGCGGGAGCCTCAGATACGCAGTATTTT.

This chain connects TRBV19 to TRBJ1-2, with D unclear. Deletions cut 5 bases from V and 0 bases from J, with 10 bases between. The CDR3 consists of 14 residues. Per germline, CDR1 LNHDA and CDR2 SQIVND (reference sequence). CDR3 coding DNA: TGTGCCAGTAGTTGGGTAGCTGCTAACTATGGCTACACCTTC. This codes for CASSWVAANYGYTF.

The V gene is TRBV5-6, the J gene TRBJ2-7; a possible D gene is TRBD2 (5 bases). This CDR3 contains 12 residues. The V and J ends lost 4 bases and 3 bases respectively, with 8 bases between them. CDR1 is SGHDT, CDR2 YYEEEE, per germline. CDR3 region: CASSNRGYEQYF. The CDR3 DNA sequence: TGTGCCAGCAGCAACCGGGGCTACGAGCAGTACTTC.

V and J are TRBV13 and TRBJ2-7; possible D gene TRBD2, 5 bases. Per germline, CDR1 PRHDT and CDR2 FYEKMQ (reference sequence). This CDR3 is 16 amino acids long. Trimming left V 0 bases short and J 1 base short, with 13 bases between. The CDR3 DNA reads as TGTGCCAGCAGCTTAGGCCTGGGGAGTAGGTCCTACGAGCAGTACTTC. Translating it yields CASSLGLGSRSYEQYF.

The chain links TRBV7-9 to TRBJ2-3, with unresolved D. The CDR3 consists of 15 residues. Germline CDR1 and CDR2: SEHNR and FQNEAQ (reference sequence). V was clipped by 2 bases and J by 0 bases, with 9 bases between them. CDR3 in DNA: TGTGCCAGCAGCTTATATGAGATTAGCACAGATACGCAGTATTTT. It specifies CASSLYEISTDTQYF.

This rearrangement joins TRBV11-2 to TRBJ1-2, with TRBD1 matching over 8 bases. Germline V CDR1 and CDR2: SGHAT, FQNNGV. After removal of 5 bases from V and 2 bases from J, the junction contained 7 bases not matched to a gene. This CDR3 contains 15 residues. The CDR3 DNA reads as TGTGCCAGCAGCCTACACAGGGGGTCCAACTATGGCTACACCTTC. Protein product: CASSLHRGSNYGYTF.

The chain joins TRBV18 to TRBJ1-5, with D perhaps matching TRBD1 (6 bases). The CDR3 is made up of 15 amino acids. V was cut by 3 bases and J by 2 bases, with 11 bases left in between. The V gene's germline CDR1 is KGHSH and CDR2 LQKENI. The CDR3 reads CASSPMTGRNQPQHF. Here the CDR3 DNA reads TGTGCCAGCTCACCGATGACAGGACGCAATCAGCCCCAGCATTTT.

This sequence joins TRBV5-1 and TRBJ2-1; no firm D call. V lost 0 bases and J 5 bases, leaving 12 bases between the germline ends. The CDR3 is made up of 15 amino acids. Germline V gene lookup returns CDR1 SGHRS and CDR2 YFSETQ. In nucleotides, the CDR3 is TGCGCCAGCAGCTTGGCCTTCTACGCCAACAATGAGCAGTTCTTC. Translation: CASSLAFYANNEQFF.

The chain is built from TRBV15 and TRBJ2-7; 8 bases align to TRBD1. With 1 base clipped from V and 0 bases from J, the junction kept 5 bases outside the gene matches. CDR3 size: 16 residues. Germline V gene lookup returns CDR1 LNHNV and CDR2 YYDKDF (reference sequence). Here the CDR3 reads CATSRVTGENSYEQYF. Written as DNA, the CDR3 is TGTGCCACCAGCAGAGTGACAGGGGAAAACTCCTACGAGCAGTACTTC.

This chain links TRBV6-4 with TRBJ2-3, with D tentatively TRBD1 (6 bases). Germline CDR1 is MRHNA and CDR2 is SNTAGT. The CDR3 length is 12 residues. Trimming pared 7 bases from V and 10 bases from J, leaving 15 bases between. CDR3: CASIDRPRSQYF. CDR3 nucleotides: TGTGCCAGCATCGACAGGCCAAGGTCGCAGTATTTT.